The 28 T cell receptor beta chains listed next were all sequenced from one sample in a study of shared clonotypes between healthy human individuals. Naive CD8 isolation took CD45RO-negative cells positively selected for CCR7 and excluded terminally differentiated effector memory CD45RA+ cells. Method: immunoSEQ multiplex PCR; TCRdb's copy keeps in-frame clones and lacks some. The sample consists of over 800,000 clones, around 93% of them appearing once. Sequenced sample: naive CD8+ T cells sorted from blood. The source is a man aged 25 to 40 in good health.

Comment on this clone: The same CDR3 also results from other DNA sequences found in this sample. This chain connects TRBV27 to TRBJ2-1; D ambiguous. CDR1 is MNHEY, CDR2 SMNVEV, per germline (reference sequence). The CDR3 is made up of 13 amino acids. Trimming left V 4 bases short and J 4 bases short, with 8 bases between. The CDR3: CASSSRRYNEQFF. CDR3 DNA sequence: TGTGCCAGCAGTTCTCGACGGTACAATGAGCAGTTCTTC.

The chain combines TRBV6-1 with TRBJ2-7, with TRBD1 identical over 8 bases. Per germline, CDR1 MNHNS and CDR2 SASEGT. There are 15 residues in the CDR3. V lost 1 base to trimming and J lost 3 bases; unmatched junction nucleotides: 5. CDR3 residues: CASSEGAGGVYEQYF. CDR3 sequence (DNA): TGTGCCAGCAGTGAAGGGGCAGGGGGCGTCTACGAGCAGTACTTC.

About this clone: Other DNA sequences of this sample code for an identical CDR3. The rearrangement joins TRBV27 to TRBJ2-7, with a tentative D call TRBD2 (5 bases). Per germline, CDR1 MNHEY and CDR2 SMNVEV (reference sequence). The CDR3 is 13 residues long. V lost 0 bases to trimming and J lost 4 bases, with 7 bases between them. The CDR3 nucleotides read TGTGCCAGCAGTTTATCAGGCGGGTACGAGCAGTACTTC. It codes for CASSLSGGYEQYF.

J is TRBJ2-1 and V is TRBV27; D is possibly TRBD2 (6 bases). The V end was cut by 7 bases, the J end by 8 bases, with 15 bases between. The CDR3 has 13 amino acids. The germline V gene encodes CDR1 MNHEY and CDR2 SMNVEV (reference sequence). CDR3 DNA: TGTGCCAGCAACGGGGGATTTATCGATGAGCAGTTCTTC. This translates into CASNGGFIDEQFF.

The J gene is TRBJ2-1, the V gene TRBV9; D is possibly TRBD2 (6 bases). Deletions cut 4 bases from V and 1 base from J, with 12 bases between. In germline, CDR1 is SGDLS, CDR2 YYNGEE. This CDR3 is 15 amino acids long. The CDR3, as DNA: TGTGCCAGCAGCCCAGGAGCGGGTTCCTACAATGAGCAGTTCTTC. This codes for CASSPGAGSYNEQFF.

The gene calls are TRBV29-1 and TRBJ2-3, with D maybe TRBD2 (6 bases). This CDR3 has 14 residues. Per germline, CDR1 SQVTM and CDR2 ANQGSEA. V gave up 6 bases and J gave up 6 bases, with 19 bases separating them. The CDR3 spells CSVTGTLGGDTQYF. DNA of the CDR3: TGCAGCGTGACCGGGACCCTAGGAGGGGATACGCAGTATTTT.

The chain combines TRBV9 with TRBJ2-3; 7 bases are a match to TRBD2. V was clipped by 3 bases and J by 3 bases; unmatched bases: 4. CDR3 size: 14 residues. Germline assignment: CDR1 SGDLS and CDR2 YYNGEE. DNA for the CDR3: TGTGCCAGCAGCGCGGGAGGCAGGACAGATACGCAGTATTTT. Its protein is CASSAGGRTDTQYF.

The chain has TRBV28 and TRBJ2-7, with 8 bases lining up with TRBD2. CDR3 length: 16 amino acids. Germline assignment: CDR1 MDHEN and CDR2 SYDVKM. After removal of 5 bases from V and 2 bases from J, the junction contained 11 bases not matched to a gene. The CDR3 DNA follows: TGTGCCAGCAGTACGAATGGGGGACTAGGGGCCTACGAGCAGTACTTC. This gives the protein CASSTNGGLGAYEQYF. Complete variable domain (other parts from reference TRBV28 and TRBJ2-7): DVKVTQSSRYLVKRTGEKVFLECVQDMDHENMFWYRQDPGLGLRLIYFSYDVKMKEKGDIPEGYSVSREKKERFSLILESASTNQTSMYLCASSTNGGLGAYEQYFGPGTRLTVT.

CDR3 residues: CASSTWGDEQFF. The CDR3 region has the DNA TGTGCCAGTAGTACTTGGGGAGATGAGCAGTTCTTC. This rearrangement joins TRBV19 to TRBJ2-1; D might be TRBD2 (5 bases). V was pared by 4 bases and J by 8 bases, with 9 bases between. Germline V gene lookup returns CDR1 LNHDA and CDR2 SQIVND (reference sequence). CDR3 length equals 12 residues.

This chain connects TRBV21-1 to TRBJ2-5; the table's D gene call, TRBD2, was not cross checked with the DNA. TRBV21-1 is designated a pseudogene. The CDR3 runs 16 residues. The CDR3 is CASSKGSGRALKTQYF. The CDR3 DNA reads TGTGCCAGCAGCAAAGGTAGCGGGAGGGCGTTAAAGACCCAGTACTTC.

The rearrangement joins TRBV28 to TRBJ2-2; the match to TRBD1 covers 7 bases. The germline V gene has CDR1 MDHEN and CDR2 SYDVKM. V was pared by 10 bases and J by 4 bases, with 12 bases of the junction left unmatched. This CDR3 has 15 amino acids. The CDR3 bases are TGTGCCACTCTCTGGAAGGGGGCGGGCACCGGGGAGCTGTTTTTT. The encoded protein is CATLWKGAGTGELFF.

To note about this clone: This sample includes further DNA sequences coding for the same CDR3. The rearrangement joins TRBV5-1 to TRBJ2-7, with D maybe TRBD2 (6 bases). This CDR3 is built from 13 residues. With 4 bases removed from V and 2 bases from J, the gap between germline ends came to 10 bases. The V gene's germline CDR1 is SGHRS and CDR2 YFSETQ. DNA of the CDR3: TGCGCCAGCAGCCCTGGGACTGCCTACGAGCAGTACTTC. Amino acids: CASSPGTAYEQYF.

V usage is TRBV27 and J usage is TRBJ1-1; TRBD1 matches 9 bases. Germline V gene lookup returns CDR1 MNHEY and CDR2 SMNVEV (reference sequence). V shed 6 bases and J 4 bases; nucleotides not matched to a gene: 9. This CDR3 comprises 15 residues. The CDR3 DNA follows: TGTGCCAGCAGCCCTGGGACAGGGTTAGGCACTGAAGCTTTCTTT. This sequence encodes CASSPGTGLGTEAFF.

CDR3 nucleotide sequence: TGTGCCAGCGTCCAAGGGCCACACGGCTACACCTTC. The encoded protein is CASVQGPHGYTF. V gene TRBV2 combines with J gene TRBJ1-2, with D unresolved. Germline CDR1 is SNHLY and CDR2 is FYNNEI. Trimming stripped 8 bases from V and 8 bases from J, with 15 bases between. The CDR3 covers 12 residues.

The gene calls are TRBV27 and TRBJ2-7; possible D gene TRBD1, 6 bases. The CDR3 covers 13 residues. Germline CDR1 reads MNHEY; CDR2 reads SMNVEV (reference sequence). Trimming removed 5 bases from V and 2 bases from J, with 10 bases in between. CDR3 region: CASSQGSPYEQYF. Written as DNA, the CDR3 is TGTGCCAGCAGTCAGGGGTCTCCCTACGAGCAGTACTTC.

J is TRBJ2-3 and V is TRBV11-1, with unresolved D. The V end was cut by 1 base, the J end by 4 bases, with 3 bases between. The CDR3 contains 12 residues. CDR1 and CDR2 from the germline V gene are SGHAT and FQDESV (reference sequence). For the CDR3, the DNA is TGTGCCAGCAGCTTAGAGGCAGATACGCAGTATTTT. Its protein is CASSLEADTQYF.

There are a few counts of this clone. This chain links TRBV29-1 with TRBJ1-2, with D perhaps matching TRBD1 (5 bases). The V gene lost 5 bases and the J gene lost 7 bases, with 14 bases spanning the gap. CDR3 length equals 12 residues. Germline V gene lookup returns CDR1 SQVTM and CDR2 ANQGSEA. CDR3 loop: CSVRGAQGGYTF. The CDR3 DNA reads TGCAGCGTTAGGGGCGCGCAGGGTGGCTACACCTTC.

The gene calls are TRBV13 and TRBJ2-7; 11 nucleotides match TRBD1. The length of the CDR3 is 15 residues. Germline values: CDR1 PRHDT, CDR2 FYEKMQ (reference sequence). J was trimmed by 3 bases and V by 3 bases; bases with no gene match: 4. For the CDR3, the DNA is TGTGCCAGCAGCTTCCGGACAGGGGGCCTCTACGAGCAGTACTTC. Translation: CASSFRTGGLYEQYF.

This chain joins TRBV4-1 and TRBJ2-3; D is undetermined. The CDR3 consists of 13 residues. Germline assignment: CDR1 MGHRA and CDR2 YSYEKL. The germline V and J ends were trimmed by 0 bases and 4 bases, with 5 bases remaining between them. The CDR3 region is CASSQDEADTQYF. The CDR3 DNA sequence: TGCGCCAGCAGCCAAGATGAGGCAGATACGCAGTATTTT.

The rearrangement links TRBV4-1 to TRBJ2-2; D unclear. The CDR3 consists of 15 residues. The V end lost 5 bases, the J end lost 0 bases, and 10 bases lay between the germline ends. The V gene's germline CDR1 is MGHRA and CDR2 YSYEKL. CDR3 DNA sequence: TGCGCCAGCAGCTTCCGAAGGGCGAACACCGGGGAGCTGTTTTTT. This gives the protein CASSFRRANTGELFF.

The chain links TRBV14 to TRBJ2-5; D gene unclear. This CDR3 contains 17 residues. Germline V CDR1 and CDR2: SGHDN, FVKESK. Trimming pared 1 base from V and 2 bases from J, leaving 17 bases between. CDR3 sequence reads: CASSQVTFRTIQETQYF. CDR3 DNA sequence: TGTGCCAGCAGCCAAGTTACTTTTCGGACCATACAAGAGACCCAGTACTTC.

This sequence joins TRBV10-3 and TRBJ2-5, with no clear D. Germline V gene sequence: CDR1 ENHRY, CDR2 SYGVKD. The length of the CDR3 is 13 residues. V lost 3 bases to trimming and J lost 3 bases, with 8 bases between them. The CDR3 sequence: CAISDYAEETQYF. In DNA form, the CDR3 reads TGTGCCATCAGTGATTATGCGGAAGAGACCCAGTACTTC.

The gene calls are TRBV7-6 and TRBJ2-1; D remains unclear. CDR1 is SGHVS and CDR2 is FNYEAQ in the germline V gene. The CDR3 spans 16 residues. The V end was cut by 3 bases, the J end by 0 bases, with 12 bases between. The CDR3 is CASSFYGAVSYNEQFF. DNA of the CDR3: TGTGCCAGCAGCTTCTATGGTGCCGTCTCCTACAATGAGCAGTTCTTC.

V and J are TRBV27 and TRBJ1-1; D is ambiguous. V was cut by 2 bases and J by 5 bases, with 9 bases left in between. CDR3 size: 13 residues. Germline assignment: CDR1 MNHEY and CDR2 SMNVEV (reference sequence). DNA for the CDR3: TGTGCCAGCAGTTTAGAGGGTTGGACTGAAGCTTTCTTT. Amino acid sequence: CASSLEGWTEAFF.

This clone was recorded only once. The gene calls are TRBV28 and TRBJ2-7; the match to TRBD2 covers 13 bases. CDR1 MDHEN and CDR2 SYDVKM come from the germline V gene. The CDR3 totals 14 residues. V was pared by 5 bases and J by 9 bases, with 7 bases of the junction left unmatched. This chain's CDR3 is CASSLGTSGIGQYF. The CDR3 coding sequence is TGTGCCAGCAGTCTCGGGACTAGCGGGATAGGGCAGTACTTC.

CDR3 bases: TGTGCCAGCAGCTTAGGACGGGCGCAGTACTTC. Protein: CASSLGRAQYF. The V gene is TRBV7-6, the J gene TRBJ2-7, with D unclear. With 1 base removed from V and 9 bases from J, the gap between germline ends came to 7 bases. Per the germline V gene, CDR1 is SGHVS and CDR2 is FNYEAQ. The CDR3 runs 11 residues.

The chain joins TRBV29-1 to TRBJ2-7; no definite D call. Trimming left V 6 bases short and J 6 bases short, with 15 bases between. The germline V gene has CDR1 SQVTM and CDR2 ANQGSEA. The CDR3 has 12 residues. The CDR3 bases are TGCAGCGTATTAACCGACTCGCCCGAGCAGTACTTC. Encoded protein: CSVLTDSPEQYF.

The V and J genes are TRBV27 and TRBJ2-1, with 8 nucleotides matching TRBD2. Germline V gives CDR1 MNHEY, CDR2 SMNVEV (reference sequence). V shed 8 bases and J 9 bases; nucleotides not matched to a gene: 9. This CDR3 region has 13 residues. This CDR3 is CASLSGSHREQFF. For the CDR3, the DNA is TGTGCCAGCTTGAGCGGGAGTCATCGTGAGCAGTTCTTC.